This T cell receptor beta chain was captured in a study of cytomegalovirus exposure and HLA in healthy donors. The study, taken as a whole, reports: Among the CMV-associated chains, a few were confirmed in vitro as specific for CMV antigens. Exclusion as indistinguishable affected some V segments, including TRBV6-2 and TRBV6-3.

This CDR3 is 14 amino acids long. CDR1 MNHNS and CDR2 SASEGT come from the germline V gene. J gave up 5 bases and V 10 bases, and 13 bases lay outside the gene matches. A multiplex PCR was run with 60 Vbeta primers and 13 Jbeta primers. How the authors handled the data: There were 80 million to 95 million unique TCR beta chains by a later count, and approximately 11 million of them were shared. Using immunoSEQ multiplex PCR, the repertoire was profiled, and TCRdb retains in-frame clones only, with some absent. V, J and clone size are those of that table, while D and trimming were read from the DNA. The top ten clones hold 4.5% to 5.5% of a sample with about 190,000 clones, under 80% of them seen once. A note on this clone: Its antigen is not identified.

The chain recombines TRBV6-1 with TRBJ2-7; 8 nucleotides align to TRBD2. Sequencing used PBMCs. This sequence originates from a young man in good health and CMV-seropositive. CDR3 sequence: CAIVLTGGPDEQYF. The CDR3 nucleotides are TGTGCCATCGTCTTGACGGGAGGGCCCGACGAGCAGTACTTC.